This entry lists 29 T cell receptor beta chains sequenced from one sample in a study of T cell repertoires in Merkel cell carcinoma. Only in-frame clones appear in the TCRdb table, and some are missing; sequencing was by immunoSEQ multiplex PCR. The sample contains around 14,000 clones, about four fifths of which appear only once. Source material: tumor tissue. These TCRs come from an adult with Merkel cell carcinoma.

The V gene is TRBV12-5, the J gene TRBJ1-2, with D possibly TRBD1 on 5 matching bases. Per germline, CDR1 LGHNT and CDR2 FRNRAP. The CDR3 covers 12 residues. V was cut by 8 bases and J by 3 bases, with 10 bases left in between. This chain's CDR3 is CASKGEHYGYTF. The CDR3 nucleotides are TGTGCTAGTAAAGGGGAGCACTATGGCTACACCTTC.

The rearrangement joins TRBV20-1 to TRBJ2-3; D is uncertain. V gave up 6 bases and J gave up 6 bases, with 10 bases separating them. Germline loops: CDR1 DFQATT, CDR2 SNEGSKA (reference sequence). This CDR3 is built from 11 residues. The CDR3 DNA sequence: TGCAGTGCGGGTGGCCCGGATACGCAGTATTTT. It codes for CSAGGPDTQYF.

This sequence joins TRBV27 and TRBJ1-1; no firm D call. CDR1 and CDR2 from the germline V gene are MNHEY and SMNVEV (reference sequence). The CDR3 loop spans 13 amino acids. The V and J ends lost 6 bases and 0 bases respectively, with 8 bases between them. The CDR3 loop is CASSRNMNTEAFF. The CDR3 DNA is TGTGCCAGCAGCAGGAATATGAACACTGAAGCTTTCTTT.

The rearrangement links TRBV6-6 to TRBJ1-1; D is undetermined. Germline V CDR1 and CDR2: MNHNY, SVGAGI (reference sequence). Trimming took off 0 bases at V and 5 bases at J, with 7 bases between the two ends. This CDR3 is 13 amino acids long. CDR3: CASSYSKGTEAFF. The CDR3, as DNA: TGTGCCAGCAGTTACTCGAAGGGAACTGAAGCTTTCTTT.

This clone has more than one count but fewer than ten. The chain employs TRBV27 and TRBJ2-7; 8 positions match TRBD2. Trimming took 0 bases from V and 3 from J; bases not matched to a gene: 16. The CDR3 runs 19 residues. Germline V gene sequence: CDR1 MNHEY, CDR2 SMNVEV (reference sequence). CDR3 bases: TGTGCCAGCAGTTTATCGATTGCCGGGGGGGGTACCGTTTACTACGAGCAGTACTTC. Its translation: CASSLSIAGGGTVYYEQYF.

This chain uses TRBV6-5 with TRBJ1-1; D remains ambiguous. Germline assignment: CDR1 MNHEY and CDR2 SVGAGI. V shed 5 bases and J shed 5 bases, with 15 bases lying between them. This CDR3 has 14 amino acids. Here the CDR3 DNA reads TGTGCCAGCAGTACGGGCGGAGGTGGGACTGAAGCTTTCTTT. Encoded protein: CASSTGGGGTEAFF.

The chain is built from TRBV5-4 and TRBJ1-2, with D hard to call. V lost 4 bases to trimming and J lost 3 bases, with 13 bases between them. Looked up from germline, CDR1 is SGHNT and CDR2 is YYREEE (reference sequence). CDR3 size: 14 residues. In DNA form, the CDR3 reads TGTGCCAGCAGCACCGGGCCCGGGGACTATGGCTACACCTTC. Protein: CASSTGPGDYGYTF.

J is TRBJ1-5 and V is TRBV30; tentative D call: TRBD1 (5 bases). Germline lookup yields CDR1 GTSNPN and CDR2 SVGIG (reference sequence). Trimming shortened V by 0 bases and J by 0 bases, and 12 bases separated the two germline ends. The CDR3 is made up of 16 amino acids. CDR3 sequence: CAWSVQGHYSNQPQHF. The DNA of the CDR3 is TGTGCCTGGAGTGTTCAAGGACACTATAGCAATCAGCCCCAGCATTTT.

The chain combines TRBV7-2 with TRBJ2-5, with TRBD1 as a possible D gene (6 bases). Per germline, CDR1 SGHTA and CDR2 FQGNSA. With 5 bases removed from V and 3 bases from J, the gap between germline ends came to 13 bases. CDR3 length: 14 amino acids. The CDR3 loop reads CASSPRRGEETQYF. The CDR3 bases are TGTGCCAGCAGCCCACGCAGGGGAGAAGAGACCCAGTACTTC.

The genes are TRBV5-6 and TRBJ2-1; no firm D call. V was trimmed by 0 bases and J by 0 bases, leaving 7 bases between them. This CDR3 region has 15 residues. CDR1 is SGHDT, CDR2 YYEEEE, per germline. For the CDR3, the DNA is TGTGCCAGCAGCTTGGCGGCCTACTCCTACAATGAGCAGTTCTTC. This translates into CASSLAAYSYNEQFF.

The chain uses TRBV27 and TRBJ2-5, with D uncertain. The CDR3 runs 11 residues. Trimming shortened V by 6 bases and J by 7 bases, and 9 bases separated the two germline ends. CDR1 is MNHEY and CDR2 is SMNVEV in the germline V gene (reference sequence). The CDR3 loop is CASSSGVTQYF. CDR3 bases: TGTGCCAGCAGCAGTGGGGTGACCCAGTACTTC.

On this clone itself: One junction end disagrees with the germline gene, perhaps due to a read error. The chain joins TRBV7-7 to TRBJ1-2, with TRBD1 matching 8 bases. Germline V gene data show CDR1 as SSHAT and CDR2 as FNYEAQ (reference sequence). This CDR3 comprises 17 residues. This CDR3 is CASTLLDRGGGYYGYTF. The DNA of the CDR3 is TGTGCTAGCACCCTATTAGACAGGGGAGGCGGCTACTATGGCTACACCTTC.

J is TRBJ2-1 and V is TRBV21-1; TRBD2 is the table's D call, not checked against the DNA. TRBV21-1 represents a pseudogene. There are 17 residues in the CDR3. In DNA, the CDR3 is TGTGCCAGCAGCATTTTCGGGAGGGCCGGCTCCTACAATGAGCAGTTCTTC. Translated: CASSIFGRAGSYNEQFF.

The CDR3 is CASSDRPFGNTIYF. Written as DNA, the CDR3 is TGTGCCAGCAGTGACAGGCCCTTTGGAAACACCATATATTTT. The chain couples TRBV6-1 to TRBJ1-3; D is unclear. The V gene's germline CDR1 is MNHNS and CDR2 SASEGT. The CDR3 loop spans 14 amino acids. The V end was cut by 3 bases, the J end by 3 bases, with 9 bases between.

This rearrangement joins TRBV19 to TRBJ1-2; 8 bases agree with TRBD1. Trimming at V came to 5 bases and at J to 2 bases, leaving 4 bases not matched to a gene. Germline-derived CDR1 and CDR2 are LNHDA and SQIVND (reference sequence). The length of the CDR3 is 14 residues. CDR3 nucleotide sequence: TGTGCCAGTAGTGGACAGGGAGGGAACTATGGCTACACCTTC. Its protein is CASSGQGGNYGYTF.

In its sample, this clone was seen once. This rearrangement joins TRBV6-5 to TRBJ2-3, with D possibly being TRBD2 (5 bases). The CDR3 sequence is 14 residues long. V lost 6 bases, J lost 2 bases, and 12 bases lay in between. Germline V gene sequence: CDR1 MNHEY, CDR2 SVGAGI. In nucleotides, the CDR3 is TGTGCCAGCAGCAAGGGAGCCTTCACAGATACGCAGTATTTT. Translating gives CASSKGAFTDTQYF.

The chain recombines TRBV5-1 with TRBJ2-1; no firm D call. The CDR3 spans 13 residues. Germline-derived CDR1 and CDR2 are SGHRS and YFSETQ. V was trimmed by 1 base and J by 5 bases, leaving 7 bases between them. The CDR3 coding sequence is TGCGCCAGCAGCTTGTCCAGAAACAATGAGCAGTTCTTC. The encoded protein is CASSLSRNNEQFF. The variable domain in full, completed from reference TRBV5-1 and TRBJ2-1, reads KAGVTQTPRYLIKTRGQQVTLSCSPISGHRSVSWYQQTPGQGLQFLFEYFSETQRNKGNFPGRFSGRQFSNSRSEMNVSTLELGDSALYLCASSLSRNNEQFFGPGTRLTVL.

This clone was seen a single time. The chain employs TRBV2 and TRBJ2-3; D is unresolved. Germline V gene sequence: CDR1 SNHLY, CDR2 FYNNEI. Trimming shortened V by 6 bases and J by 5 bases, and 18 bases separated the two germline ends. The CDR3 sequence is 15 residues long. CDR3 sequence reads: CASSPQSPTKDTQYF. Here the CDR3 DNA reads TGTGCCAGCAGCCCCCAGAGCCCAACTAAAGATACGCAGTATTTT.

The chain links TRBV15 to TRBJ1-2; no reliable D call. This CDR3 is 12 amino acids long. Germline CDR1 reads LNHNV; CDR2 reads YYDKDF (reference sequence). Trimming took 0 bases from V and 5 from J, leaving 4 bases between them. Here the CDR3 reads CATSREEYGYTF. In DNA form, the CDR3 reads TGTGCCACCAGCAGAGAGGAATATGGCTACACCTTC.

The rearrangement joins TRBV28 to TRBJ1-5; 7 positions agree with TRBD1. The CDR3 covers 15 residues. The trim removed 2 bases at V and 6 bases at J, leaving 7 bases unmatched. Germline lookup yields CDR1 MDHEN and CDR2 SYDVKM. In DNA, the CDR3 is TGTGCCAGCAGTTTAGACAGGGAGTTATCTCAGCCCCAGCATTTT. It specifies CASSLDRELSQPQHF.

V usage is TRBV7-8 and J usage is TRBJ2-5, with a possible D match to TRBD1 (5 bases). V was shortened by 1 base and J by 5 bases, with 11 bases between the two germline ends. Germline assignment: CDR1 SGHVS and CDR2 FQNEAQ. The CDR3 is 14 amino acids. CDR3 sequence reads: CASSLVAGWETQYF. The CDR3 DNA sequence: TGTGCCAGCAGCTTAGTGGCAGGGTGGGAGACCCAGTACTTC. Full variable domain (remainder filled in from reference TRBV7-8 and TRBJ2-5): GAGVSQSPRYKVAKRGQDVALRCDPISGHVSLFWYQQALGQGPEFLTYFQNEAQLDKSGLPSDRFFAERPEGSVSTLKIQRTQQEDSAVYLCASSLVAGWETQYFGPGTRLLVL.

The J gene is TRBJ2-2, the V gene TRBV7-7; TRBD2 aligns across 8 bases. The trim removed 1 base at V and 6 bases at J, leaving 4 bases unmatched. The CDR3 covers 15 residues. Germline CDR1 and CDR2: SSHAT and FNYEAQ (reference sequence). The CDR3 nucleotides are TGTGCCAGCAGCTTAGAAGCGGGAGCTTCCGGGGAGCTGTTTTTT. This encodes CASSLEAGASGELFF.

The sample holds a few counts of this clone. V and J are TRBV7-3 and TRBJ2-3, with TRBD2 as a possible D gene (6 bases). Germline V CDR1 and CDR2: SGHTA, FQGTGA. The V and J ends lost 4 bases and 1 base respectively, with 18 bases between them. The CDR3 is 17 amino acids. CDR3 nucleotides: TGTGCCAGCAGCTCAACGGCCGTTGGGACTGGCACAGATACGCAGTATTTT. It specifies CASSSTAVGTGTDTQYF.

V is TRBV21-1 and J is TRBJ1-2; the table calls TRBD1, which could not be checked here. TRBV21-1 is reported as a pseudogene. The CDR3 is made up of 14 amino acids. CDR3 amino acids: CASSKLRGQGFYTF. The CDR3 nucleotides are TGTGCCAGCAGCAAGCTGAGGGGACAGGGCTTCTACACCTTC.

This chain joins TRBV4-3 and TRBJ2-1; 13 positions agree with TRBD2. The CDR3 is 20 amino acids. Trimming at V came to 4 bases and at J to 0 bases, leaving 12 bases not matched to a gene. Germline loops: CDR1 LGHNA, CDR2 YSLEER. DNA of the CDR3: TGCGCCAGCAGCCTTAGACTAGCGGGGGGCCTTGCCAGCTCCTACAATGAGCAGTTCTTC. Translating gives CASSLRLAGGLASSYNEQFF.

The rearrangement uses TRBV6-5 and TRBJ2-3; 9 bases are shared with TRBD1. Unmatched junction bases numbered 6, after V lost 5 bases and J lost 3 bases. CDR1 and CDR2 from the germline V gene are MNHEY and SVGAGI. CDR3 length: 15 amino acids. The CDR3 protein is CASSRQGGGTDTQYF. The CDR3, as DNA: TGTGCCAGCAGTCGACAGGGGGGAGGAACAGATACGCAGTATTTT.

The chain links TRBV14 to TRBJ2-7, with 8 bases lining up with TRBD2. Germline loops: CDR1 SGHDN, CDR2 FVKESK. This CDR3 comprises 15 residues. The V segment lost 1 base and the J segment 5 bases; nucleotides outside the gene matches: 7. CDR3 region: CASSQGRLAGNEQYF. The CDR3 nucleotides read TGTGCCAGCAGCCAAGGGAGGCTAGCGGGTAACGAGCAGTACTTC.

This rearrangement joins TRBV5-5 to TRBJ2-6; TRBD2 is a possible D gene (5 bases). The length of the CDR3 is 16 residues. The germline V gene encodes CDR1 SGHKS and CDR2 YYEKEE (reference sequence). Deletions cut 0 bases from V and 0 bases from J, with 7 bases between. The CDR3 here is CASSLGESSGANVLTF. As DNA, the CDR3 is TGTGCCAGCAGCTTGGGGGAGAGCTCTGGGGCCAACGTCCTGACTTTC.

The V call is TRBV7-2, the J call TRBJ2-7; 9 bases map to TRBD1. This CDR3 comprises 14 residues. V lost 5 bases to trimming and J lost 5 bases; unmatched junction nucleotides: 7. Germline V gene data show CDR1 as SGHTA and CDR2 as FQGNSA. Written as DNA, the CDR3 is TGTGCCAGCAGCCGGGACAGGGATGCCCACGAGCAGTACTTC. This translates into CASSRDRDAHEQYF.